A selection of T cell receptor beta chains follows, all from one sample in a study of molecular identifiers for immune sequencing clone quantification. Using its own MiXCR run on the PCR reads, TCRdb lists one record per CDR3 protein. Among approximately 590,000 distinct CDR3 sequences, roughly 25% were seen once, and the ten largest hold approximately 0.75%. Source material: naive CD8+ T cells from blood, with Jurkat cell RNA spiked in. The origin of the receptors is a human donor in good health. Some libraries in this study had Jurkat cell RNA spiked in. The CDR3 runs from the conserved cysteine through the conserved F or W. D genes are given only for firm matches. The size entry is marked missing in some rows and otherwise reads once, few, many or a size class.

d_gene,abundance,j_gene,v_gene,CDR3aa,CDR3nt
-,-,TRBJ2-1,TRBV19,CAGSPRQSGGSSYNEQFF,TGTGCCGGTAGCCCACGCCAATCCGGGGGAAGCTCCTACAATGAGCAGTTCTTC
TRBD1,many,TRBJ1-6,TRBV20-1,CSARDWKRDRNNSPLHF,TGCAGTGCTAGAGATTGGAAGCGGGACAGAAATAATTCACCCCTCCACTTT
-,few,TRBJ2-2,TRBV12-3/TRBV12-4,CASSLVGGTGYTGELFF,TGTGCCAGCAGTTTAGTTGGCGGGACGGGATACACCGGGGAGCTGTTTTTT
-,many,TRBJ2-3,TRBV29-1,CSAEGRFWGGNTQYF,TGCAGCGCCGAGGGTCGGTTCTGGGGAGGAAATACGCAGTATTTT
-,many,TRBJ1-1,TRBV12-3/TRBV12-4,CASSFAGNTEAFF,TGTGCCAGCAGTTTTGCGGGTAACACTGAAGCTTTCTTT
-,-,TRBJ1-2,TRBV6-4,CASSPDYISNYGYTF,TGTGCCAGCAGTCCGGATTATATCTCTAACTATGGCTACACCTTC
TRBD1,-,TRBJ1-1,TRBV6-5,CASSLDRGPRAFF,TGTGCCAGCAGTTTAGACAGGGGGCCTCGAGCTTTCTTT
-,-,TRBJ2-7,TRBV9,CASSPEGGYEQYF,TGTGCCAGCAGCCCAGAGGGGGGCTACGAGCAGTACTTC
TRBD2,-,TRBJ2-1,TRBV24-1,CATWTSGGPLASYNEQIF,TGTGCCACCTGGACTAGCGGGGGGCCGCTGGCTTCCTACAATGAGCAGATCTTC
TRBD2,few,TRBJ2-2,TRBV10-3,CAISDPTSGRAHTGELFF,TGTGCCATCAGTGATCCGACTAGCGGGAGGGCCCACACCGGGGAGCTGTTTTTT
-,many,TRBJ1-1,TRBV5-6,CASSFRQQVVAFF,TGTGCCAGCAGCTTCAGACAGCAAGTTGTGGCTTTCTTT
TRBD1,-,TRBJ2-7,TRBV7-9,CASSLSDRFGYEQYF,TGTGCCAGCAGCTTATCGGACAGGTTTGGGTACGAGCAGTACTTC
TRBD2,few,TRBJ2-5,TRBV19,CASSTSSGGRQETQYF,TGTGCCAGTAGTACATCTAGCGGGGGCCGCCAAGAGACCCAGTACTTC
TRBD2,-,TRBJ2-2,TRBV20-1,CSARPSGVAGAVGELFF,TGCAGTGCTAGACCCTCGGGGGTAGCGGGAGCGGTCGGGGAGCTGTTTTTT
-,-,TRBJ2-7,TRBV5-1,CASSFGYEQCF,TGCGCCAGCAGCTTCGGTTACGAGCAGTGCTTC
-,-,TRBJ2-7,TRBV2,CASSERARNPYEQYF,TGTGCCAGCAGTGAAAGGGCTAGGAATCCCTACGAGCAGTACTTC
-,-,TRBJ2-1,TRBV14,CASSQGPGPNIGEQFF,TGTGCCAGCAGCCAAGGGCCAGGTCCAAATATCGGTGAGCAGTTCTTC
TRBD1,few,TRBJ1-1,TRBV6-2/TRBV6-3,CASSYLLDRGPRGEAFF,TGTGCCAGCAGTTACCTCTTGGACAGGGGGCCACGGGGGGAAGCTTTCTTT
-,many,TRBJ1-3,TRBV5-1,CASSLGPRTINTIYF,TGCGCCAGCAGCTTGGGACCACGGACCATCAACACCATATATTTT
TRBD1,-,TRBJ1-5,TRBV6-5,CASSYSNRGRWHF,TGTGCCAGCAGTTACTCGAACAGGGGCCGGTGGCATTTT
-,-,TRBJ2-5,TRBV6-5,CASSYSPYMIQETQYF,TGTGCCAGCAGTTACAGTCCTTATATGATCCAAGAGACCCAGTACTTC
TRBD2,many,TRBJ2-7,TRBV28,CASSLKAASGRVEQYF,TGTGCCAGCAGTTTAAAGGCCGCTAGCGGGAGGGTTGAGCAGTACTTC
-,many,TRBJ2-2,TRBV12-3/TRBV12-4,CASSSTNPNTGELFF,TGTGCCAGCAGCAGCACCAATCCAAACACCGGGGAGCTGTTTTTT
-,many,TRBJ2-4,TRBV12-3/TRBV12-4,CASSLVGGEENIQYF,TGTGCCAGCAGTTTGGTAGGGGGTGAGGAAAACATTCAGTACTTC
TRBD2,many,TRBJ2-7,TRBV9,CASSPQSGTSYEQYF,TGTGCCAGCAGCCCGCAATCCGGGACTAGCTACGAGCAGTACTTC
-,-,TRBJ2-5,TRBV7-5,CISVPEATPGYQEAQYF,-
-,-,TRBJ1-3,TRBV10-3,CAISGPDRTGFSGNTIYF,TGTGCCATCAGTGGCCCGGATCGGACTGGATTCTCTGGAAACACCATATATTTT
TRBD2,few,TRBJ2-1,TRBV12-3/TRBV12-4,CASSSPRTSRNEQFF,TGTGCCAGCAGTTCGCCCCGGACTAGCAGGAATGAGCAGTTCTTC
-,-,TRBJ1-6,TRBV20-1,CSVEREGLAHHF,TGCAGTGTTGAGAGGGAGGGGTTGGCCCACCACTTT
TRBD1,-,TRBJ1-6,TRBV12-3/TRBV12-4,CASRQGRNNSPLHF,TGTGCCAGCAGACAGGGGCGGAATAATTCACCCCTCCACTTT
TRBD2,-,TRBJ2-7,TRBV7-2,CASSTTAGVIYEQYF,TGTGCCAGCAGCACTACAGCGGGGGTGATTTACGAGCAGTACTTC
-,-,TRBJ1-5,TRBV11-3,CASSVPRINNQPQHF,TGTGCCAGCAGCGTTCCCAGGATAAATAATCAGCCCCAGCATTTT
TRBD1,few,TRBJ1-6,TRBV11-2,CASSLGTGGSSPLHF,TGTGCCAGCAGCTTGGGGACAGGGGGCAGTTCACCCCTCCACTTT
-,few,TRBJ1-1,TRBV2,CAKQVANTEAFF,TGTGCCAAACAGGTCGCGAACACTGAAGCTTTCTTT
TRBD2,few,TRBJ2-5,TRBV9,CASSQGGPGTTLQGTQYF,TGTGCCAGCAGCCAAGGCGGCCCCGGGACTACCCTGCAGGGGACCCAGTACTTC
TRBD1,many,TRBJ1-1,TRBV10-2,CASSGPDRDLAFF,TGCGCCAGCAGTGGCCCGGACAGGGATTTGGCTTTCTTT
TRBD1,many,TRBJ1-1,TRBV18,CASSPSVDRVGTEAFF,TGTGCCAGCTCACCATCCGTGGACAGGGTGGGCACTGAAGCTTTCTTT
TRBD2,many,TRBJ2-3,TRBV7-3,CASSSGLAETDTQYF,TGTGCCAGCAGCTCGGGACTAGCGGAAACAGATACGCAGTATTTT
-,many,TRBJ2-2,TRBV14,CASSQTTRNTGELFF,TGTGCCAGCAGCCAAACGACAAGAAACACCGGGGAGCTGTTTTTT
-,many,TRBJ2-5,TRBV7-6,CASSPDRVQETQYF,TGTGCCAGCAGCCCCGACAGAGTTCAAGAGACCCAGTACTTC
-,-,TRBJ1-3,TRBV5-6,CASSLGALTGSSGNTIYF,TGTGCCAGCAGCTTGGGGGCCCTAACAGGCTCCTCTGGAAACACCATATATTTT
-,few,TRBJ1-2,TRBV30,CAWSAVLGAGYTF,TGTGCCTGGTCCGCCGTTTTGGGGGCTGGCTACACCTTC
TRBD2,-,TRBJ2-5,TRBV6-5,CASNSGSEETQYF,TGTGCCAGCAACAGCGGGAGTGAAGAGACCCAGTACTTC
TRBD1,-,TRBJ1-2,TRBV7-9,CASSSRTGGAFDGYTF,TGTGCCAGCAGCTCGAGGACAGGGGGCGCGTTTGATGGCTACACCTTC
-,few,TRBJ1-1,TRBV13,CASSSTAQLAFF,TGTGCCAGCAGCTCTACCGCCCAATTAGCTTTCTTT
TRBD1,-,TRBJ2-7,TRBV3-1,CASTSDRYEQYF,TGTGCCAGCACGTCGGACAGGTACGAGCAGTACTTC
TRBD2,-,TRBJ2-2,TRBV3-1,CASSQDPSGGSSELFF,TGTGCCAGCAGCCAAGACCCTAGCGGGGGTTCCTCGGAGCTGTTTTTT
-,few,TRBJ1-5,TRBV24-1,CATSDWQTDQPQHF,TGTGCCACCAGTGATTGGCAGACTGATCAGCCCCAGCATTTT
TRBD1,many,TRBJ1-1,TRBV5-1,CASSTWTGDTEAFF,TGCGCCAGCAGCACTTGGACAGGGGACACTGAAGCTTTCTTT
-,many,TRBJ2-4,TRBV20-1,CSARAGVAKNIQYF,TGCAGTGCTAGAGCGGGCGTAGCCAAAAACATTCAGTACTTC
-,many,TRBJ1-1,TRBV28,CASSSVGSLGATEAFF,TGTGCCAGCAGTTCGGTAGGCTCACTGGGAGCCACTGAAGCTTTCTTT
-,-,TRBJ2-5,TRBV7-9,CASSLTGIGQNQETQYF,TGTGCCAGCAGCTTAACCGGTATTGGACAGAACCAAGAGACCCAGTACTTC
-,many,TRBJ2-3,TRBV12-3/TRBV12-4,CASSLPGRTDTQYF,TGTGCCAGCAGTTTACCCGGACGGACAGATACGCAGTATTTT
TRBD1,many,TRBJ1-5,TRBV6-2/TRBV6-3,CASNLQGNQPQHF,TGTGCCAGCAACCTACAGGGGAATCAGCCCCAGCATTTT
-,-,TRBJ2-5,TRBV7-9,CASSPRLGETQYF,TGTGCCAGCAGCCCACGGCTCGGGGAGACCCAGTACTTC
-,many,TRBJ1-1,TRBV6-6,CASSTYRDTEAFF,TGTGCCAGCAGTACCTACAGGGACACTGAAGCTTTCTTT
TRBD2,-,TRBJ2-2,TRBV30,CAWSVGSGGPGELFF,TGTGCCTGGAGTGTAGGTAGCGGGGGGCCCGGGGAGCTGTTTTTT